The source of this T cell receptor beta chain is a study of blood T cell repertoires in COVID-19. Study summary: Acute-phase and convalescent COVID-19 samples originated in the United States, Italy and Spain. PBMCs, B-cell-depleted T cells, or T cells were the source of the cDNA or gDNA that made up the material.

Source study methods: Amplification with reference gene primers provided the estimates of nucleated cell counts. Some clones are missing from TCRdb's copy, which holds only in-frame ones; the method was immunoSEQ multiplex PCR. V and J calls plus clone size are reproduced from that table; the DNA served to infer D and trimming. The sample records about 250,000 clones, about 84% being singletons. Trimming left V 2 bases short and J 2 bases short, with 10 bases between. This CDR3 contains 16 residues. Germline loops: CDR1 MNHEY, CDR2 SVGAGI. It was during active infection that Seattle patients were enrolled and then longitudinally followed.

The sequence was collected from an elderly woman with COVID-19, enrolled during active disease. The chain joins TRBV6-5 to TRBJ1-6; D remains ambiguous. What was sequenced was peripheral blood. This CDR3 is CASSYAGGPYNSPLHF. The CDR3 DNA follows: TGTGCCAGCAGTTACGCGGGAGGCCCCTATAATTCACCCCTCCACTTT.